This T cell receptor beta chain was recovered during a study of identifying expanded T cells in peripheral blood. Findings and limits, study-wide: Two-week clone count variance significantly increased as total template count grew.

This clone was recorded once. The antigen is undetermined. V shed 7 bases and J shed 4 bases, with 13 bases lying between them. Germline V lookup: CDR1 MNHEY, CDR2 SVGAGI. This CDR3 has 13 residues. TCRdb's copy holds only in-frame clones and misses some; the assay was immunoSEQ multiplex PCR. The table lists fewer than 65,000 clones, over 75% of them singletons. The sequencing sample was made of blood. The receptor's source is a person between 18 and 75 years old in good health. This chain joins TRBV6-5 and TRBJ1-2; perhaps TRBD1 as D (5 bases). The CDR3 nucleotides are TGTGCCAGCACCTTGGGACCGCCCTATGGCTACACCTTC. Protein: CASTLGPPYGYTF.